This T cell receptor beta chain was sequenced for a study of T-cell memory formation after mild COVID-19. Germline CDR1 reads DFQATT; CDR2 reads SNEGSKA (reference sequence). V shed 5 bases and J 2 bases; nucleotides not matched to a gene: 4. There are 16 residues in the CDR3. This clonotype has just a few counts. MiXCR, run by TCRdb on the 5' RACE reads, gives a single entry per CDR3 protein. The data hold fewer than 450,000 distinct CDR3 sequences, with 20% to 25% observed a single time. The TCR sequence derives from an adult woman who had mild COVID-19 (a few samples of this study predate the infection). Cell type and time point are not known. The chain joins TRBV20-1 to TRBJ2-6; 12 bases line up with TRBD2. Sequencing used PBMCs or a T cell subset sorted from them (not recorded which). The DNA of the CDR3 is TGCAGTGCTGGACTAGCGGGATGGGCTGGGGCCAACGTCCTGACTTTC. Its protein is CSAGLAGWAGANVLTF.